The entry that follows covers one T cell receptor (beta chain) sequence. Within its sample, this clonotype is medium-sized (0.01 to 0.1%). Its cognate antigen has yet to be identified. Base qualities are not at hand, and no much larger clone is one base apart. Taken from the germline V gene, the CDR1 and CDR2 loops are MNHNS and SASEGT. V and J are trimmed by 10 bases and 3 bases, and the gene matches miss 8 bases of the junction. The CDR3 goes from the cysteine to the phenylalanine over 13 residues. CDR3 DNA is the only sequence kept; it has 39 bases, read in frame from the first base. The library relied on RT-PCR. The instrument given in TCRdb is Illumina MiSeq. In-frame beta chains were kept once TCRdb had trimmed the public reads at Q25 with fastp and called clones with MiXCR. Duplicate CDR3 protein sequences are folded into a single record with the most common DNA and genes. In all, the sample holds around 2,600 distinct CDR3 sequences, and 6.4% of those were seen once. The ten top clones hold 20% to 25% of the sample.

The data stem from a study of immune reconstitution after stem cell transplant in scleroderma (dated by TCRdb to 2017 to 2019). The receptor chain draws on TRBV6-1 and TRBJ2-7; 8 bases in the junction line up with TRBD1. The biological material was taken before or after autologous hematopoietic stem cell transplantation (not recorded which). This TCR was sampled from a female donor with systemic sclerosis. The CDR3 sequence is CATTGTGVYEQYF. The DNA reads as follows: TGTGCCACCACCGGGACAGGCGTCTACGAGCAGTACTTC.